This TCR beta chain was retrieved from a study of cytomegalovirus exposure and HLA in healthy donors. With 60 Vbeta and 13 Jbeta primers, the PCR was carried out. Some clones are missing from TCRdb's copy, which holds only in-frame ones; the method was immunoSEQ multiplex PCR. Counted here are 85,000 to 120,000 clones, roughly 74% occurring once; the ten biggest clones make up about 2.5%. The CDR3 has 16 residues. The trim removed 4 bases at V and 6 bases at J, leaving 11 bases unmatched. CDR1 KGHSH and CDR2 LQKENI come from the germline V gene. The material sequenced was PBMCs. The receptor was derived from a man aged 40-49 years in good health and CMV-seronegative. This chain uses TRBV18 with TRBJ2-1, with 8 bases that match TRBD1. CDR3 loop: CASSRRTGRRANEQFF. The CDR3 region has the DNA TGTGCCAGCTCACGACGGACAGGGAGAAGGGCCAATGAGCAGTTCTTC.